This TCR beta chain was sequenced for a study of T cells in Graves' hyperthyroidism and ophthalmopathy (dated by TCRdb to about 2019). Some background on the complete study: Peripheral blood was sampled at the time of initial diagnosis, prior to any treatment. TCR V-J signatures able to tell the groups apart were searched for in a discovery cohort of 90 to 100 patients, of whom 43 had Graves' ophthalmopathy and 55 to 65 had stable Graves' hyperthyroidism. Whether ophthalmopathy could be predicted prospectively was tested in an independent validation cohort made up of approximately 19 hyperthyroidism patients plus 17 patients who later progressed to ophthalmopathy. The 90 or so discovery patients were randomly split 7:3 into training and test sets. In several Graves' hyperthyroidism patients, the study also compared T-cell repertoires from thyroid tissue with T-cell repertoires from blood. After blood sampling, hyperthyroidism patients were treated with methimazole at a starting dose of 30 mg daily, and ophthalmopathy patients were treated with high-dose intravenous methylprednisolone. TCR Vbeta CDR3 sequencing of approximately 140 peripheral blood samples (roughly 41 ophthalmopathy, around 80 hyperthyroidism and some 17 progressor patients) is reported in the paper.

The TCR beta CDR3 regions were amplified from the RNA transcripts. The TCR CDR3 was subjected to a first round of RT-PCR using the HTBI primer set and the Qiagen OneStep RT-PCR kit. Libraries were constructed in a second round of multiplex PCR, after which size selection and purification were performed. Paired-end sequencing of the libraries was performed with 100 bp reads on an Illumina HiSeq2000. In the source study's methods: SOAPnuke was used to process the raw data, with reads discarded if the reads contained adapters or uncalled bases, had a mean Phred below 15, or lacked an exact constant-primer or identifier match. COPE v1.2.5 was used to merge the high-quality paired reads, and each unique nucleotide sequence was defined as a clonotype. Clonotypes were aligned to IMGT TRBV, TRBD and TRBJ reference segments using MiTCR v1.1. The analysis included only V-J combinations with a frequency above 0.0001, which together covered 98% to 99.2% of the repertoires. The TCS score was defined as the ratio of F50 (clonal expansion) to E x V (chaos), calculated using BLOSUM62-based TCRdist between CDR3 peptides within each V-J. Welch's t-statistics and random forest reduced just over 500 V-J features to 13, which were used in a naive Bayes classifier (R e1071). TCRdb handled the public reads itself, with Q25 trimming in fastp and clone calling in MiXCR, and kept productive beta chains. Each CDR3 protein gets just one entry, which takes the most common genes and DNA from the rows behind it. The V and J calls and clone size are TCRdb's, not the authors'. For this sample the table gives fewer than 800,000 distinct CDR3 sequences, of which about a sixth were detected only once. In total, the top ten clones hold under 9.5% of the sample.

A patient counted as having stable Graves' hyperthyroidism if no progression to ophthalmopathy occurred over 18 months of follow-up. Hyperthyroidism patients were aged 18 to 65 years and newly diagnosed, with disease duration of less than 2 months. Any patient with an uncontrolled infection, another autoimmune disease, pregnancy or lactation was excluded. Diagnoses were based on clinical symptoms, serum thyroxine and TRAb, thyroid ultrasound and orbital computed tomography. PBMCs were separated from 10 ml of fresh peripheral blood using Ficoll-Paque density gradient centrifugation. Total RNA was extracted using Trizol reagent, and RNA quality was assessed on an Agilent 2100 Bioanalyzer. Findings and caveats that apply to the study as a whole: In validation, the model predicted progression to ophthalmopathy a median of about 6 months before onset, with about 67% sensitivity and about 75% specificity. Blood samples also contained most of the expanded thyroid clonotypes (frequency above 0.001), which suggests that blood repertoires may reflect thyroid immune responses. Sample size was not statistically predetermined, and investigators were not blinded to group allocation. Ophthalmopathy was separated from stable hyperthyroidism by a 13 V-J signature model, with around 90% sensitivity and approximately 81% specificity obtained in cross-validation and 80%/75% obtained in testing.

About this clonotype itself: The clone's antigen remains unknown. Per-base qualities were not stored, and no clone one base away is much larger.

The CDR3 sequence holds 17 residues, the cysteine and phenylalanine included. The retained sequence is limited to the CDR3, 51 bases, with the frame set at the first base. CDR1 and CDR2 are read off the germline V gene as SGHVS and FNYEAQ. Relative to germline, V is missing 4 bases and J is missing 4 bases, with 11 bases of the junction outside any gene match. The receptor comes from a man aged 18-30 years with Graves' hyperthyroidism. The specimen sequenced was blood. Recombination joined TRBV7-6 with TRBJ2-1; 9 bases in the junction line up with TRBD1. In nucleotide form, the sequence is TGTGCCAGCAGCTCCGGGACAGGGATCTCCCTTTACAATGAGCAGTTCTTC. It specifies CASSSGTGISLYNEQFF.